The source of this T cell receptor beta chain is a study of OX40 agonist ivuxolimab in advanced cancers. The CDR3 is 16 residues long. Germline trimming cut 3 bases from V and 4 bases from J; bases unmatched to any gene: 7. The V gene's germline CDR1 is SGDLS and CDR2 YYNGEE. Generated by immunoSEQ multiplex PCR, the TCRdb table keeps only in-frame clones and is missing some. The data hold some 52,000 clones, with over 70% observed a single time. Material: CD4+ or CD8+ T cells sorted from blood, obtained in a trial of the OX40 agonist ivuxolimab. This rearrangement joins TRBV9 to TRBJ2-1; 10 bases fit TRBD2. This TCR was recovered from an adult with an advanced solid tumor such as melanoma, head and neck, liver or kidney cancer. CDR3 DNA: TGTGCCAGCAGCGACTCCACTAGCGGGGAATACAATGAGCAGTTCTTC. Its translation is CASSDSTSGEYNEQFF. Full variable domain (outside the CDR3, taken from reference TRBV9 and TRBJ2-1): DSGVTQTPKHLITATGQRVTLRCSPRSGDLSVYWYQQSLDQGLQFLIQYYNGEERAKGNILERFSAQQFPDLHSELNLSSLELGDSALYFCASSDSTSGEYNEQFFGPGTRLTVL.